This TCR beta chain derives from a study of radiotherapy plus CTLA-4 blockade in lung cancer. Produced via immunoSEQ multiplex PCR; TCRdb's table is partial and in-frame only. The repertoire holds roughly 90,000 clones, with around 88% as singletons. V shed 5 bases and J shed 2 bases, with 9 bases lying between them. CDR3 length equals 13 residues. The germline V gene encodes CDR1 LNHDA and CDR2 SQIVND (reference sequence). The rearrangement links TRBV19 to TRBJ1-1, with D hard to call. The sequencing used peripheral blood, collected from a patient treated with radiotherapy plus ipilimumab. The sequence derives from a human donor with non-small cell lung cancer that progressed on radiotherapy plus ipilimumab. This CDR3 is CASSVARNTEAFF. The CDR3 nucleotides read TGTGCCAGTAGTGTGGCAAGAAACACTGAAGCTTTCTTT. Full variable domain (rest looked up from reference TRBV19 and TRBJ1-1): DGGITQSPKYLFRKEGQNVTLSCEQNLNHDAMYWYRQDPGQGLRLIYYSQIVNDFQKGDIAEGYSVSREKKESFPLTVTSAQKNPTAFYLCASSVARNTEAFFGQGTRLTVV.